What follows are 30 T cell receptor beta chains derived from one specimen sequenced in a study of blood T cells in healthy people across ages. Next came a second PCR, run for roughly 6 to 11 cycles, which used a sample-barcoded 5' primer along with a J-beta primer mix. TCRdb processed the 5' RACE reads anew with MiXCR; each CDR3 protein has one entry. Here the sample spans some 880,000 distinct CDR3 sequences, 36% being singletons. The sample consisted of blood. These receptors came from a man aged 18 to 30 in good health.

The gene calls are TRBV6-6 and TRBJ1-1; the D is unclear. There are 15 residues in the CDR3. The V gene lost 5 bases and the J gene lost 1 base, with 14 bases spanning the gap. Germline lookup yields CDR1 MNHNY and CDR2 SVGAGI (reference sequence). The CDR3 sequence is CASSGRVEGNTEAFF. DNA of the CDR3: TGTGCCAGCAGTGGCCGAGTAGAGGGGAACACTGAAGCTTTCTTT.

This clonotype was recorded once. The CDR3 does not close with the conserved phenylalanine or tryptophan, likely indicating a read error. The V call is TRBV5-1, the J call TRBJ2-1; no clear D. The CDR3 has 13 amino acids. Germline V gene data show CDR1 as SGHRS and CDR2 as YFSETQ. V shed 0 bases and J shed 2 bases, with 3 bases lying between them. The DNA of the CDR3 is TGCGCCAGCAGCTTGGACCCCTACAATGAGCAGTTCCTC. It specifies CASSLDPYNEQFL.

The chain recombines TRBV28 with TRBJ2-5; no clear D gene. Per the germline V gene, CDR1 is MDHEN and CDR2 is SYDVKM. The V end was cut by 5 bases, the J end by 7 bases, with 11 bases between. CDR3 length: 12 residues. The chain's CDR3 is CASSPGPRTQYF. CDR3 bases: TGTGCCAGCAGTCCTGGGCCCCGGACCCAGTACTTC.

The table lists this clonotype with a few counts. The V call is TRBV29-1, the J call TRBJ1-1; TRBD1 is a possible D gene (6 bases). The CDR3 sequence is 13 residues long. The V end was cut by 6 bases, the J end by 1 base, with 12 bases between. Germline V gives CDR1 SQVTM, CDR2 ANQGSEA. For the CDR3, the DNA is TGCAGCGTATTTCCGGGACAGAACACTGAAGCTTTCTTT. This encodes CSVFPGQNTEAFF.

This clonotype was observed many times. The chain is built from TRBV2 and TRBJ2-7; TRBD1 aligns across 7 bases. V lost 7 bases and J lost 0; bases outside the gene matches: 0. Germline V gene sequence: CDR1 SNHLY, CDR2 FYNNEI. The length of the CDR3 is 12 residues. CDR3 amino acids: CASTGGSYEQYF. The CDR3 bases are TGTGCCAGCACAGGGGGCTCCTACGAGCAGTACTTC.

The chain has TRBV20-1 and TRBJ2-3, with D hard to call. The CDR3 is 11 residues long. Germline V CDR1 and CDR2: DFQATT, SNEGSKA (reference sequence). V was clipped by 3 bases and J by 5 bases, with 6 bases between them. The CDR3 sequence is CSASAGDTQYF. CDR3 sequence (DNA): TGCAGTGCTAGCGCCGGAGATACGCAGTATTTT.

About this clonotype: This may arise from a read error, as a much more abundant clone is one base away. The chain links TRBV9 to TRBJ1-2, with TRBD1 identical over 9 bases. This CDR3 is 13 amino acids long. Looked up from germline, CDR1 is SGDLS and CDR2 is YYNGEE. The CDR3 DNA follows: TGTGTCAGCAGCGTCGGACAGGGGTCTGGCTACACCTTC. Translating gives CVSSVGQGSGYTF.

V usage is TRBV12-3 or TRBV12-4 and J usage is TRBJ2-5, with a tentative D call TRBD2 (7 bases). V was cut by 9 bases and J by 8 bases, with 13 bases left in between. The CDR3 is 11 residues long. The CDR3 bases are TGTGCCAGTGGGGGGGGGCGAACCCAGTACTTC. Residues: CASGGGRTQYF.

This clonotype showed up just a few times. This sequence joins TRBV6-6 and TRBJ1-6; TRBD1 matches 8 bases. The CDR3 spans 15 residues. Germline V CDR1 and CDR2: MNHNY, SVGAGI (reference sequence). V shed 2 bases and J 10 bases; nucleotides not matched to a gene: 7. CDR3 DNA sequence: TGTGCCAGCAGTTACCTGACAGGGGCGGCCTCACCCCTCCACTTT. This gives the protein CASSYLTGAASPLHF.

This clonotype was detected only a few times. The J gene is TRBJ2-3, the V gene TRBV12-3 or TRBV12-4; no definite D call. The CDR3 covers 17 residues. Trimming took 4 bases from V and 0 from J, leaving 17 bases between them. CDR3 amino acids: CASSSLRRFASTDTQYF. CDR3 in DNA: TGTGCCAGCAGTTCCCTCCGGCGGTTCGCTAGCACAGATACGCAGTATTTT.

V and J are TRBV7-2 and TRBJ1-2, with D possibly matching TRBD1 (6 bases). Germline CDR1 SGHTA, CDR2 FQGNSA. CDR3 size: 16 residues. Trimming pared 6 bases from V and 6 bases from J, leaving 23 bases between. The chain's CDR3 is CASRVDGGAFFNGYTF. The CDR3 nucleotides read TGTGCCAGCAGAGTGGACGGGGGCGCTTTCTTTAATGGCTACACCTTC.

This clonotype has only one observation. The V call is TRBV27, the J call TRBJ2-7; D may be TRBD1 or TRBD2 (5 bases each). The germline V gene encodes CDR1 MNHEY and CDR2 SMNVEV (reference sequence). The V end was cut by 5 bases, the J end by 2 bases, with 13 bases between. The CDR3 extends over 14 amino acids. CDR3 amino acids: CASSPLRGTYEQYF. Here the CDR3 DNA reads TGTGCCAGCAGTCCCCTCCGGGGCACCTACGAGCAGTACTTC.

The chain links TRBV7-9 to TRBJ1-6; 7 bases map to TRBD1. The CDR3 consists of 15 residues. Germline-derived CDR1 and CDR2 are SEHNR and FQNEAQ (reference sequence). V gave up 5 bases and J gave up 9 bases; unmatched junction bases: 10. CDR3 residues: CASSQQTGPGSPLHF. In nucleotides, the CDR3 is TGTGCCAGCAGCCAGCAGACAGGGCCAGGTTCACCCCTCCACTTT.

The chain uses TRBV20-1 and TRBJ2-3; D may correspond to TRBD1 or TRBD2 (5 bases each). The germline gives CDR1 DFQATT, CDR2 SNEGSKA (reference sequence). Trimming removed 3 bases from V and 6 bases from J, with 10 bases in between. The CDR3 consists of 12 residues. CDR3 residues: CSARRGGDTQYF. CDR3 DNA sequence: TGCAGTGCTAGGAGGGGTGGGGATACGCAGTATTTT.

Only a few counts were recorded for this clonotype. The chain joins TRBV29-1 to TRBJ2-5; D unresolved. The CDR3 runs 12 residues. V was clipped by 3 bases and J by 4 bases, with 9 bases between them. Germline V gene sequence: CDR1 SQVTM, CDR2 ANQGSEA. DNA of the CDR3: TGCAGCGTTGATTTGTCAGGAGAGACCCAGTACTTC. Amino acid sequence: CSVDLSGETQYF.

This clonotype showed up just once. This may be a read error: a much more frequent sequence differs by one nucleotide. This chain joins TRBV5-5 and TRBJ2-1; D possibly corresponds to TRBD1 (5 bases). The germline CDR1 and CDR2 sequences are SGHKS and YYEKEE (reference sequence). Trimming pared 4 bases from V and 3 bases from J, leaving 14 bases between. This CDR3 spans 15 amino acids. The CDR3 DNA reads TGTGCCAGCAGCCCGAGACAGTACAACTACAATGAGCAGTTCTTC. Translated: CASSPRQYNYNEQFF.

V gene TRBV7-2 combines with J gene TRBJ1-1; TRBD1 is a possible D gene (5 bases). The V end was cut by 5 bases, the J end by 1 base, with 17 bases between. The germline V gene has CDR1 SGHTA and CDR2 FQGNSA. The CDR3 runs 16 residues. The CDR3 DNA reads as TGTGCCAGCAGCCTCCGGGACGAGGACCAGAACACTGAAGCTTTCTTT. It codes for CASSLRDEDQNTEAFF.

This clonotype has more than one count but fewer than ten. The genes are TRBV6-1 and TRBJ1-1; 9 nucleotides line up with TRBD1. Trimming cost V 4 bases and J 9 bases; bases outside gene matches: 3. Germline loops: CDR1 MNHNS, CDR2 SASEGT. The CDR3 contains 12 residues. The CDR3 nucleotides read TGTGCCAGCAGTGGGGACAGGGAAAAAGCTTTCTTT. Protein sequence: CASSGDREKAFF.

The sample holds a few counts of this clonotype. As DNA, the CDR3 is TGTGCCAGCAGGATAAATGAAAAACTGTTTTTT. It encodes CASRINEKLFF. The J gene is TRBJ1-4, the V gene TRBV6-1; D remains ambiguous. The germline gives CDR1 MNHNS, CDR2 SASEGT. The V gene lost 6 bases and the J gene lost 5 bases, with 4 bases spanning the gap. CDR3 length: 11 residues.

The CDR3 is CASSEALPGSNQPQHF. CDR3 coding DNA: TGTGCCAGCAGTGAAGCCCTGCCAGGTAGCAATCAGCCCCAGCATTTT. The chain employs TRBV6-4 and TRBJ1-5; no clear D. Germline assignment: CDR1 MRHNA and CDR2 SNTAGT. The CDR3 contains 16 residues. The ends were cut back, 3 bases at V and 0 bases at J, with 12 bases in the middle.

This chain uses TRBV6-2 or TRBV6-3 with TRBJ2-1; D tentatively fits TRBD1 or TRBD2 (5 bases each). The CDR3 is 14 residues long. Germline assignment: CDR1 MNHEY and CDR2 SVGEGT. Trimming left V 4 bases short and J 7 bases short, with 14 bases between. The CDR3 spells CASSSAWDANEQFF. CDR3 in DNA: TGTGCCAGCAGTTCCGCGTGGGACGCTAATGAGCAGTTCTTC.

This clonotype was seen at least ten times. The chain carries TRBV12-3 or TRBV12-4 and TRBJ2-3; TRBD2 agrees at 8 bases. Trimming cost V 3 bases and J 4 bases; bases outside gene matches: 6. This CDR3 spans 15 amino acids. In DNA, the CDR3 is TGTGCCAGCAGTTTTTCCAGCGGGGGCTCAGATACGCAGTATTTT. Translated, it gives CASSFSSGGSDTQYF.

In the case of this clonotype: A read error may explain this, as a much larger clone is one base away. The chain uses TRBV4-3 and TRBJ2-1, with 15 bases aligning to TRBD2. The tail of the sequence fits TRBJ2-7 better, so the J call may be wrong. Germline CDR1 LGHNA, CDR2 YSLEER. The CDR3 extends over 21 amino acids. DNA of the CDR3: TGCGCCAGCAGCCAAGACCTTGGACTAGCGGGGGGGCGTTTCTCCTACAATGAGCAGTACTTC. Amino acid sequence: CASSQDLGLAGGRFSYNEQYF.

This clonotype was counted a few times. CDR3 amino acids: CASTTLGTGLTGELFF. The CDR3 DNA reads TGTGCCAGCACCACCTTAGGAACAGGGTTGACCGGGGAGCTGTTTTTT. The chain links TRBV7-8 to TRBJ2-2; D perhaps matches TRBD1 (6 bases). Trimming shortened V by 7 bases and J by 5 bases, and 20 bases separated the two germline ends. This CDR3 spans 16 amino acids. Per germline, CDR1 SGHVS and CDR2 FQNEAQ.

The chain uses TRBV20-1 and TRBJ1-5; no firm D call. With 0 bases removed from V and 6 bases from J, the gap between germline ends came to 9 bases. This CDR3 is built from 13 residues. CDR1 is DFQATT, CDR2 SNEGSKA, per germline (reference sequence). The CDR3 region has the DNA TGCAGTGCTAGAGATCCACGAAGTCAGCCCCAGCATTTT. Protein: CSARDPRSQPQHF.

This clonotype was seen at least ten times. V gene TRBV25-1 combines with J gene TRBJ2-1; no clear D. CDR1 and CDR2 (germline): MGHDK, SYGVNS. The CDR3 has 11 residues. Trimming removed 6 bases at V and 2 bases at J, with 2 bases between. CDR3 bases: TGTGCCAGCAGGACCTACAATGAGCAGTTCTTC. Translated, it gives CASRTYNEQFF.

V is TRBV9 and J is TRBJ2-7; D might be TRBD1 (6 bases). The CDR3 loop spans 14 amino acids. V shed 4 bases and J shed 0 bases, with 11 bases lying between them. Per germline, CDR1 SGDLS and CDR2 YYNGEE. This chain's CDR3 is CASSPDSSSYEQYF. CDR3 nucleotide sequence: TGTGCCAGCAGCCCGGACAGCAGCTCCTACGAGCAGTACTTC.

V is TRBV4-1 and J is TRBJ2-3, with 7 bases that match TRBD2. Germline CDR1 is MGHRA and CDR2 is YSYEKL. This CDR3 comprises 15 residues. J lost 1 base, V lost 7 bases, and 8 bases had no gene match. The CDR3: CASNPRLARTDTQYF. CDR3 DNA sequence: TGCGCCAGCAACCCCCGACTAGCTCGCACAGATACGCAGTATTTT.

This clonotype has just a few counts. The chain uses TRBV10-3 and TRBJ1-6; D is unclear. CDR1 and CDR2 from the germline V gene are ENHRY and SYGVKD. V was shortened by 0 bases and J by 5 bases, with 11 bases between the two germline ends. The CDR3 sequence is 16 residues long. This chain's CDR3 is CAISESNSRNNSPLHF. CDR3 nucleotides: TGTGCCATCAGTGAGTCGAACAGTAGGAATAATTCACCCCTCCACTTT.

This clonotype appeared many times. Its ends do not fully match the called genes, so a read error is possible. The chain carries TRBV12-3 or TRBV12-4 and TRBJ2-5; D remains ambiguous. The CDR3 is made up of 13 amino acids. The CDR3 DNA is TGTGCCAGCAGTGTAGCCGCCGAAGAGACCCAGTACTTC. It encodes CASSVAAEETQYF.